Listed below are T cell receptor beta chains from one sample, sequenced in a study of post-analysis software for immune sequencing data. TCRdb processed the PCR reads anew with MiXCR; each CDR3 protein has one entry. Seen here are about 820,000 distinct CDR3 sequences, approximately 53% observed once, and the top ten hold roughly 4.4%. The source material was blood. The source of these receptors is a girl between 10 and 17 years old with multiple sclerosis. The CDR3 runs from the conserved cysteine through the conserved F or W. Each record gives: clone size, V gene, J gene, D gene, CDR3 protein, CDR3 DNA. D genes are given only for firm matches. Rows may omit the clone size; those that give it use once, few, many or a size class.

clone size: few; V gene: TRBV20-1; J gene: TRBJ1-5; D gene: NA; CDR3 protein: CSASWAMGQPQHF; CDR3 DNA: TGCAGTGCTAGTTGGGCCATGGGGCAGCCCCAGCATTTT
clone size: few; V gene: TRBV20-1; J gene: TRBJ2-7; D gene: NA; CDR3 protein: CSARAPIQSSYEQYF; CDR3 DNA: TGCAGTGCTAGAGCTCCCATCCAGAGCTCCTACGAGCAGTACTTC
clone size: NA; V gene: TRBV6-5; J gene: TRBJ2-1; D gene: TRBD2; CDR3 protein: CASSYSWGLAGGHNEQFF; CDR3 DNA: TGTGCCAGCAGTTACTCGTGGGGACTAGCGGGAGGGCACAATGAGCAGTTCTTC
clone size: NA; V gene: TRBV11-1; J gene: TRBJ2-7; D gene: NA; CDR3 protein: CASRLAAYSYEQYF; CDR3 DNA: TGTGCCAGCAGATTAGCGGCTTACTCCTACGAGCAGTACTTC
clone size: NA; V gene: TRBV27; J gene: TRBJ1-2; D gene: NA; CDR3 protein: CASGEGNHGYTF; CDR3 DNA: TGTGCCAGCGGGGAGGGGAACCATGGCTACACCTTC
clone size: NA; V gene: TRBV30; J gene: TRBJ2-4; D gene: NA; CDR3 protein: CAWSVRGALAKNIQYF; CDR3 DNA: TGTGCCTGGAGTGTACGAGGGGCCTTAGCCAAAAACATTCAGTACTTC
clone size: NA; V gene: TRBV5-1; J gene: TRBJ2-6; D gene: TRBD1; CDR3 protein: CASSLWTGTGTSGANVLTF; CDR3 DNA: TGCGCCAGCAGCTTGTGGACAGGGACAGGGACCTCTGGGGCCAACGTCCTGACTTTC
clone size: NA; V gene: TRBV21-1; J gene: TRBJ1-5; D gene: NA; CDR3 protein: CASNSYYSNQPQHF; CDR3 DNA: TGTGCCAGCAACTCGTACTATAGCAATCAGCCCCAGCATTTT
clone size: NA; V gene: TRBV5-1; J gene: TRBJ2-7; D gene: NA; CDR3 protein: CASSLLRGAYEQYF; CDR3 DNA: TGCGCCAGCAGCTTGCTGCGGGGTGCCTACGAGCAGTACTTC
clone size: NA; V gene: TRBV7-3; J gene: TRBJ2-1; D gene: NA; CDR3 protein: CASSLRGTGDNEQFF; CDR3 DNA: TGTGCCAGCAGCCTAAGGGGGACGGGGGACAATGAGCAGTTCTTC
clone size: few; V gene: TRBV2; J gene: TRBJ2-1; D gene: TRBD2; CDR3 protein: CASRHIGLADRPTMEQFF; CDR3 DNA: TGTGCCAGCAGACACATCGGACTAGCGGATCGGCCTACAATGGAGCAGTTCTTC
clone size: NA; V gene: TRBV25-1; J gene: TRBJ2-7; D gene: TRBD1; CDR3 protein: CASSPVNRDRGYEQYF; CDR3 DNA: TGTGCCAGCAGTCCGGTAAACAGGGACAGGGGCTACGAGCAGTACTTC
clone size: NA; V gene: TRBV7-2; J gene: TRBJ2-7; D gene: TRBD2; CDR3 protein: CASSLGGLASYEQYF; CDR3 DNA: TGTGCCAGCAGCTTAGGAGGACTAGCGTCATACGAGCAGTACTTC